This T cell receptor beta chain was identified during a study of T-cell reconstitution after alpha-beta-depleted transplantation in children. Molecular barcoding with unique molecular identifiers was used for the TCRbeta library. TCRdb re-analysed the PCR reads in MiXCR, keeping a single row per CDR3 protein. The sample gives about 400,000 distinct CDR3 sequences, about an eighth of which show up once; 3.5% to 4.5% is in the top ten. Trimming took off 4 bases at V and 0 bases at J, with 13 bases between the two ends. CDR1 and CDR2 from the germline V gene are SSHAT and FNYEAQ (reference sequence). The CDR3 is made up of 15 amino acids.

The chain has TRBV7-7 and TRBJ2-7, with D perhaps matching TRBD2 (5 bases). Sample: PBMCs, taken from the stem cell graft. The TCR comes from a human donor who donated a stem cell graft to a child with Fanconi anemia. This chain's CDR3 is CASSSVEGASYEQYV. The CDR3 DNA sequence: TGTGCCAGCAGCTCCGTCGAGGGAGCCTCCTACGAGCAGTACGTC.